Detailed here is one T cell receptor (beta chain). Germline CDR1 reads MNHEY; CDR2 reads SMNVEV (reference sequence). V gave up 5 bases and J gave up 8 bases, with 16 bases separating them. This CDR3 has 14 amino acids. This record comes from a study of shared T cell receptors in the human thymus. Sequencing used immunoSEQ multiplex PCR; TCRdb keeps in-frame clones, though not all of them. Of about 400,000 clones in the sample, more than 85% were seen once. V usage is TRBV27 and J usage is TRBJ2-1, with a tentative D call TRBD2 (6 bases). The sequenced sample consisted of thymocytes. The sequence derives from a human donor. CDR3 amino acids: CASSKPGRKDEQFF. The CDR3 DNA sequence: TGTGCCAGCAGTAAACCCGGGAGAAAGGATGAGCAGTTCTTC.